This T cell receptor beta chain was captured by sequencing in a study of regulatory T cells in long-lasting Graves disease. On the study more broadly: The study enrolled newly diagnosed Graves' patients on antithyroid drugs under 3 months. Findings and limits, study-wide: New patients shared 750 to 1,000 public clonotypes, fewer than the approximately 3,000 shared by persistent patients.

Arm-PCR of CDR3 regions and iRepertoire HTBI primers were used to build TCR beta libraries. TCRdb re-analysed the multiplex PCR reads in MiXCR, keeping a single row per CDR3 protein. The profile shows a few hundred thousand distinct CDR3 sequences, about 12% of them singletons. Documented time point: newly diagnosed GD, antithyroid drugs for less than 3 months. RNA from PBMCs was the source of the TCR library. As to this clonotype: Antigen specificity is unknown.

The ends lost 6 bases at V and 6 bases at J; junction bases unmatched: 18. Germline V gene data show CDR1 as DFQATT and CDR2 as SNEGSKA (reference sequence). The CDR3 covers 18 residues. The same sample was also used in a study of T cells in Graves' hyperthyroidism and ophthalmopathy.

The chain employs TRBV20-1 and TRBJ2-2, with 11 bases aligning to TRBD2. Sequences were derived from peripheral blood mononuclear cells (PBMCs), sampled at new diagnosis, from a patient treated with antithyroid drugs. The TCR was taken from a young woman with Graves disease. The CDR3: CSARTLLAGGPYSGELFF. CDR3 nucleotides: TGCAGTGCCCGAACTCTTCTAGCGGGGGGACCATATTCCGGGGAGCTGTTTTTT.